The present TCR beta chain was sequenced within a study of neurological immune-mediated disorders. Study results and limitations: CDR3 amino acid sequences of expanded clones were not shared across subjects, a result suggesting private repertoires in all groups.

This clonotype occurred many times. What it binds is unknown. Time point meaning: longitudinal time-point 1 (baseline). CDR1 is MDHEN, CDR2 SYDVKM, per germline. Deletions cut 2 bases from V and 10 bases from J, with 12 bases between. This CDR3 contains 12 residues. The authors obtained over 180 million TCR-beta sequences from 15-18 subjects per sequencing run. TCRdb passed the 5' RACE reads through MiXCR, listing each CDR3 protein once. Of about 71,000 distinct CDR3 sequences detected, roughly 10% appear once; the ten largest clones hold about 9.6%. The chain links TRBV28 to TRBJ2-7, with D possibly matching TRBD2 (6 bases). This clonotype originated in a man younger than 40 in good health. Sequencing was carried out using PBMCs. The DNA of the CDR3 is TGTGCCAGCAGTTTAAGTTCGGGACTTCAGTACTTC. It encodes CASSLSSGLQYF.